This T cell receptor beta chain was captured in a study of blood T cell repertoires in COVID-19 (dated by TCRdb to between 2020 and 2021). For the wider study: The collaborator samples originated in the United States, Italy and Spain and spanned the acute and convalescent phases of COVID-19. A freely available public database, intended as a resource for researchers studying the immune response to SARS-CoV-2, is where the repertoires were released. The prospective study material was composed of cDNA or gDNA derived from T cells, B-cell-depleted T cells, or PBMCs. The sample metadata nearly always contained a de-identified subject ID, COVID-19 status, age in years and sex. Where HLA class I and class II types were available, the types were taken from metadata supplied by the sample provider, not from assay-based typing. Deeply sampled blood TCRbeta repertoires from subjects exposed to, actively infected with, or recovered from COVID-19 were included in the dataset. The samples were drawn from two sources: the first 160 participants of the ongoing ImmuneRACE study, and 950 to 1,500 subjects contributed by 6 global collaborators.

TCRbeta CDR3 regions were amplified from genomic DNA by means of the immunoSEQ Assay, a bias-controlled multiplex PCR. The study's processing was this. The number of nucleated cells in each sample was estimated by amplification of reference gene primers within the assay. To quantify the absolute abundance of each unique TCRbeta CDR3 rearrangement, sequence reads were collapsed and filtered. For each sample, productive Simpson clonality was calculated as the square root of Simpson's diversity index over productive rearrangements. As stored in TCRdb, this immuneACCESS dataset retains in-frame rearrangements with V and J assigned. A fraction of the clones does not appear; measured against another copy, unresolved V genes explain less than half of the discrepancy, and the remainder lacks a known reason. The V and J calls and clone size were taken over from that table, and D and trimming were inferred from the DNA. In this sample the table shows around 60,000 clones, 75% to 85% of which occur a single time. About 32% of the sample is held by the ten biggest clonotypes.

Compared with germline, V lacks 0 bases and J lacks 3 bases; bases without a gene match: 13. Taken from the germline V gene (reference sequence), the CDR1 and CDR2 loops are SEHNR and FQNEAQ. Inclusive of the bounding cysteine and phenylalanine, the CDR3 is 18 residues long. Just the 54-base CDR3 DNA is kept, in frame starting at base 1. The sample holds a few counts of this clone. No antigen is known for it. No much larger clone exists at a distance of one base, and base qualities are not known. Collaborating institutions collected whole blood in K2EDTA tubes following their own protocols. For TCRbeta analysis, collaborators shipped samples in one of three forms: frozen whole blood, isolated PBMCs, or DNA extracted from either of those sample types. General study outcomes and caveats: The quantity of clinical and demographic metadata differed by source and by participant and was supplied without curation.

Recombination linked TRBV7-9 to TRBJ2-5, with TRBD1 identical over 7 junction bases. The sample taken for sequencing was peripheral blood. The receptor was derived from a human donor in a cohort sampled during active COVID-19. In nucleotide form, the sequence is TGTGCCAGCAGCTTAGCGCTAGGCTGGAGGCAGGGGGAAGAGACCCAGTACTTC. Its coded protein is CASSLALGWRQGEETQYF. Extended through the reference TRBV7-9 and TRBJ2-5 proteins, this CDR3 yields the full variable domain: DTGVSQNPRHKITKRGQNVTFRCDPISEHNRLYWYRQTLGQGPEFLTYFQNEAQLEKSRLLSDRFSAERPKGSFSTLEIQRTEQGDSAMYLCASSLALGWRQGEETQYFGPGTRLLVL.